The T cell receptor beta chain under discussion was sequenced for a study of blood T cell repertoires in COVID-19. CDR1 LNHDA and CDR2 SQIVND come from the germline V gene (reference sequence). The CDR3 consists of 16 residues. Trimming took 8 bases from V and 4 from J; bases not matched to a gene: 10. Here immunoSEQ multiplex PCR was the method, and the copy in TCRdb shows in-frame clones only, minus some. Of 130,000 to 150,000 clones listed, 75% to 90% are singletons. This chain joins TRBV19 and TRBJ2-1; 11 nucleotides align to TRBD2. The sequenced sample consisted of peripheral blood. This clonotype was obtained from a human donor in a cohort sampled during active COVID-19. This chain's CDR3 is CASGTPGLAAYNEQFF. The CDR3 region has the DNA TGTGCCAGTGGGACTCCGGGACTAGCGGCATACAATGAGCAGTTCTTC.